This T cell receptor (beta chain) is from a study of control samples from healthy donors and cancer patients. Germline CDR1 reads MNHEY; CDR2 reads SVGAGI. The CDR3 sequence is 16 residues long. V lost 2 bases and J lost 7; bases outside the gene matches: 9. Profiling relied on immunoSEQ multiplex PCR, and the TCRdb table lists in-frame clones only, not all of them. The repertoire holds roughly 43,000 clones, about 94% seen once, with more than 20% in the top ten. The source is a man aged 55 to 70 in good health. The source material was blood. The chain uses TRBV6-5 and TRBJ1-2; 11 bases fit TRBD1. The CDR3 DNA reads as TGTGCCAGCAGTTACCGAACTGGACAGGGGGCTGTTGGCTACACCTTC. Its protein is CASSYRTGQGAVGYTF.